This T cell receptor (beta chain) was obtained from a study of tumor and adjacent non-tumor tissue in lung cancer (dated by TCRdb to 2017 to 2018). Some background on the complete study: The cohort included around twelve adenocarcinoma, 2 squamous cell carcinoma and 1 small cell lung cancer patients. The study compared bulk TCRbeta repertoires from lung tumor tissue and matched distant non-tumor lung tissue of over 13 lung cancer patients. Ages among the 15 or so patients ranged from about 30 to 76 years, there were around ten men and 5 women, and disease was at TNM stage I to III. Sequencing generated a total of more than 100 million productive TCRbeta reads, averaging around 4 million reads per sample. For each patient, one tumor sample and one normal lung sample were taken, giving under 35 paired specimens that underwent TCRbeta CDR3 sequencing. Summary of the overall study and its limitations: In normal lung, the top 100 clones accounted for a significantly larger cumulative share of the repertoire than in tumor tissue. With only roughly 14 patients in the cohort, the authors noted that larger samples and more detailed clinical data are needed. Significantly higher TCR diversity was found in younger patients, and higher tumor TCR diversity was associated with shorter overall and disease-free survival. Because peripheral blood was not sequenced, the blood TCRbeta repertoires of the lung cancer patients in the study went unexamined. The methods do not name the sequencing platform or mention unique molecular identifiers. Tumor tissue showed significantly greater TCR diversity (inverse Simpson) than normal lung tissue (431.37 vs 166.20, P = 0.0075, Mann-Whitney U test).

The CDR3 sequence holds 14 residues, the cysteine and phenylalanine included. Only CDR3 DNA remains: 42 bases, in frame from the first base. A distance of 19 bases separates the germline ends of V and J, which lose 11 bases and 6 bases respectively. CDR1 and CDR2 are drawn from the germline V gene (reference sequence): SEHNR, FQNEAQ. As for this clonotype: The antigen it binds to is not known. With a much larger clone just one base away, this may be a read error.

Libraries came from multiplex PCR. The reads were generated on an Illumina HiSeq 2500. TCRbeta libraries were constructed through three rounds of nested PCR with primers (Table S4) according to protocols modified from ARM-PCR. Before sequencing, PCR products of 200-500 bp were excised from the gel and purified with the QIAquick gel extraction kit. Processing in the source paper ran as follows. Reads were cleaned using Trimmomatic, were merged into complete CDR3 sequences using FLASH, and were assigned to V(D)J germline segments using MiTCR. Clonal diversity was calculated as the inverse Simpson's index using VDJtools. In-frame sequences without a premature stop codon were defined as productive reads. Using fastp trimming at Q25 and MiXCR clonotype assembly, TCRdb reanalyzed the public sequencing data and kept in-frame beta chains. Under each unique CDR3 protein, matching rows form one entry showing the most common genes and DNA. The V and J calls here are based on TCRdb, not the publication. The sample has over 80,000 distinct CDR3 sequences on record, 75% to 85% of them singletons. Together, the top ten hold about 30% of the sample.

RNA was extracted from bulk unsorted tissue and checked for quality with a NanoDrop ND-1000 and an Agilent 2100. Normal lung samples were distant non-tumor tissue taken more than 3 cm from the tumor edge. The donors were newly diagnosed lung cancer patients admitted for thoracic surgery in China from August to November 2014 who had not received prior chemotherapy. The study excluded patients who had received radiotherapy or chemotherapy before or who had another cancer at the same time. Pieces of surgical tissue measuring about 1-2.3 cm3 were kept in RNAlater solution and held at -80 degrees C until needed.

The clonotype was recovered from a man between 60 and 75 years old with small cell lung cancer. Specimen: distant non-tumor lung tissue. The chain is assembled from TRBV7-9 and TRBJ2-2, with the D gene too uncertain to name. The CDR3 reads CACLSGPSAGELFF. The DNA is TGTGCCTGTCTTAGTGGACCCTCAGCCGGGGAGCTGTTTTTT.